This T cell receptor (beta chain) was captured by sequencing in a study of OX40 agonist ivuxolimab in advanced cancers. Study overall: A mean age of around 66 years, range roughly 23 to 85, was recorded, and 80% to 90% were male.

Germline CDR1 and CDR2: LNHNV and YYDKDF (reference sequence). The CDR3 spans 15 residues. Between the trimmed V and J ends, which lost 1 base and 5 bases, there was a span of 14 bases. The repertoire was sequenced with immunoSEQ multiplex PCR; TCRdb's copy has only in-frame clones and lacks some. In the table there are 75,000 to 100,000 clones, 70% to 85% of which are singletons. The source is an adult with an advanced solid tumor such as melanoma, head and neck, liver or kidney cancer. The chain is built from TRBV15 and TRBJ2-5, with D perhaps matching TRBD1 (6 bases). This sample comprised CD4+ or CD8+ T cells sorted from blood, obtained in a trial of the OX40 agonist ivuxolimab. In nucleotides, the CDR3 is TGTGCCACCAGCAGAGGGGACCAGGGGCAGGAGACCCAGTACTTC. It translates to CATSRGDQGQETQYF.